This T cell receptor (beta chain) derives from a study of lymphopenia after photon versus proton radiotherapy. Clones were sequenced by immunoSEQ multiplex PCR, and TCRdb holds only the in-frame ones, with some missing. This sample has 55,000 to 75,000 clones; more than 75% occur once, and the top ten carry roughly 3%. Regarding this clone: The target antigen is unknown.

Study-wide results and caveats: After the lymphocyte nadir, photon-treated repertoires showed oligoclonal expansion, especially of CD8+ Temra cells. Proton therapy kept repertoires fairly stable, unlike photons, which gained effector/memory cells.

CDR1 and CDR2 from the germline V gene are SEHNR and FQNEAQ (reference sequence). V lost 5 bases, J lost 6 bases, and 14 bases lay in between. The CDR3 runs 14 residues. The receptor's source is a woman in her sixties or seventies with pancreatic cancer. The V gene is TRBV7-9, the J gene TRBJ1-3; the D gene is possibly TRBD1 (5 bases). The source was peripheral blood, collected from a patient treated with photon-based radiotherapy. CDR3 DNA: TGTGCCAGCAGCCCCGGGGGGGGGACAAACACCATATATTTT. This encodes CASSPGGGTNTIYF.